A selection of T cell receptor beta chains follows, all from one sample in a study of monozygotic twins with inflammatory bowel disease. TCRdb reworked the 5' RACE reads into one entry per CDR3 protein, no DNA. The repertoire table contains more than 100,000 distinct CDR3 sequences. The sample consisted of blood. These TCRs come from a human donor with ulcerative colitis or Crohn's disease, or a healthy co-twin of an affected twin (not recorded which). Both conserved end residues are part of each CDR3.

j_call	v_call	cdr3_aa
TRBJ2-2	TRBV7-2	CASSLATNTGELFF
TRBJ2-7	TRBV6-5	CASSLTGGGSYEQYF
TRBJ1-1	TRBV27	CASRGVGSGRAFF
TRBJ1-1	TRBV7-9	CASSREIGGTEAFF
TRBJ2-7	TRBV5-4	CASAPQGASYEQYF
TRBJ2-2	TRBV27	CASSLSRAGGAGELFF
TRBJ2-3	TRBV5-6	CASSLLRGGIRGDTQYF
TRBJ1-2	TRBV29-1	CSALYSYGYTF
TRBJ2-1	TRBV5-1	CASSFSATTYNEQFF
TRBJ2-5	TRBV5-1	CASSLQGNQETQYF
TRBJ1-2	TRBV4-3	CASSQERGARGYTF
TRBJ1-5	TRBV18	CASSISGTGKTGNNQPQHF
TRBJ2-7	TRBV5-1	CASSLALGGQDEQYF
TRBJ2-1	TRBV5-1	CASGLAGGAFENEQFF
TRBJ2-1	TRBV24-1	CAAHEGGEQFF
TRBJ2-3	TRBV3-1	CASSQIGGADTQYF
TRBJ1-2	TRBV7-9	CASSANNYGYTF
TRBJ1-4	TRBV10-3	CASGRANEKLYF
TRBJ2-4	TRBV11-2	CASSPHPEGVTKNIQYF
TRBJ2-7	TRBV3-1	CASSPLRGSSYEQYF
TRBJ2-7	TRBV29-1	CSVSAGGPYEQYF
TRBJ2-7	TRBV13	CASSLQGLEHEQYF
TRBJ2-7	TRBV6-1	CASSLAEYEQYF
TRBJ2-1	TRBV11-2	CASSLVGTSGQRYNEQFF
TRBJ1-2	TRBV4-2	CASSQERRTYYGYTF
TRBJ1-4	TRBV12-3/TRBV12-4	CASTVTGLVEKLFF
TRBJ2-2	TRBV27	CASSFRLAGANTGELFF
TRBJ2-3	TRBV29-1	CSVAGQGSSTDTQYF
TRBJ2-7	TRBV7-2	CASSDLAGSSYEQYF
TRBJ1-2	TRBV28	CASSLSYNYGYTF
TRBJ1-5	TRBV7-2	CASSSTRSQPQHF
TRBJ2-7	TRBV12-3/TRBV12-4	CASSPRQGLIYEQYF
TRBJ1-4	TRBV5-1	CASSTGTLATNEKLFF
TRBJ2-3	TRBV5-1	CASSQSGGTSHTQYF
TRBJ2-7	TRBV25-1	CASSVGSKQYF
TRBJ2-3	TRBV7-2	CASSFPGSTDTQYF
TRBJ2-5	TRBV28	CASSLTGGDRKTQYF
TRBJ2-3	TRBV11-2	CASSLSQSTQYF
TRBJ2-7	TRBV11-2	CASSVKAGVEQYF
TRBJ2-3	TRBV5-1	CASSSRSGRSDTQYF
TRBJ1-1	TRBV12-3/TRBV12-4	CASRPPPGTGAEAFF
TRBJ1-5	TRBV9	CASSFGSNQRQHF
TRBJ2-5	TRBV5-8	CASSLVQRHGGRGLDF
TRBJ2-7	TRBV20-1	CSARSKETGSSYEQYF
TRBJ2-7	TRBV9	CASSAPGQGYEQYF
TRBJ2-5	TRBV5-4	CASSVDRYQETQYF
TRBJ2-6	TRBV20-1	CSARRQGNVLTF
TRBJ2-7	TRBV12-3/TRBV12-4	CASSLREEQYF
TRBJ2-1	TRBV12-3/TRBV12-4	CASSFSGGAREQFF
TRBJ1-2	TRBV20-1	CSALTGFSNYGYTF
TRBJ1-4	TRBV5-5	CASSFRDRLRNEKLFF
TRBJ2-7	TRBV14	CASSRTSGGKTEQYF
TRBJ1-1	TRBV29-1	CSANRDRGSRVAFF
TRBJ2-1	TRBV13	CASSLRVSGRGNEQFF
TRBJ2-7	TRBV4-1	CASSQDIGGTSGRAHGNEQYF
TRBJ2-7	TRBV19	CASSWSGGPSYEQYF
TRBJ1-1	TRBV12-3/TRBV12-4	CASSLQGRSAEAFF
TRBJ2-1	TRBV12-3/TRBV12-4	CASSLGRVAEQFF
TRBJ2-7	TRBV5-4	CASSPLPEVSGDTYEQYF